The clone carrying this TCR beta chain was counted between two and nine times. What it binds is unknown. The sample originates from a study of beta chain features in type 1 diabetes. Study results and limitations: People with Type 1 diabetes carried modestly yet significantly shorter TCRB CDR3s in all four CD4+ subsets.

There are 14 residues in the CDR3. Per germline, CDR1 SGHRS and CDR2 YFSETQ. J gave up 8 bases and V 4 bases, and 6 bases lay outside the gene matches. The whole isolated RNA underwent reverse transcription, so sequencing captured expressed TCRB transcripts. Sequencing used immunoSEQ multiplex PCR; TCRdb keeps in-frame clones, though not all of them. The table has 130,000 to 150,000 clones, 10% to 15% seen once. The chain is built from TRBV5-1 and TRBJ1-5; 10 nucleotides match TRBD1. Sequencing was performed on central memory CD4+ T cells from blood. This clonotype originated in a man aged 18 to 29 with type 1 diabetes. The CDR3 protein is CASSTGQGTEPQHF. CDR3 DNA sequence: TGCGCCAGCAGCACGGGACAGGGGACGGAGCCCCAGCATTTT.